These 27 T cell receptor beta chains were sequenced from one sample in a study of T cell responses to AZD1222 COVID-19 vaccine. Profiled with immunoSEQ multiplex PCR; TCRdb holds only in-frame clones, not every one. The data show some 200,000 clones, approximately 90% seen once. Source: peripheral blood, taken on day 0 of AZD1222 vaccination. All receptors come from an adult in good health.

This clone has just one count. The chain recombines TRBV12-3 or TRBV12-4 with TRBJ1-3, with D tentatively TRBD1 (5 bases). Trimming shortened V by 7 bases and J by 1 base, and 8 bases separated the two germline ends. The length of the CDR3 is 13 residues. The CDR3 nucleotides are TGTGCCAGCATTTCAGGGTCTGGAAACACCATATATTTT. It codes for CASISGSGNTIYF.

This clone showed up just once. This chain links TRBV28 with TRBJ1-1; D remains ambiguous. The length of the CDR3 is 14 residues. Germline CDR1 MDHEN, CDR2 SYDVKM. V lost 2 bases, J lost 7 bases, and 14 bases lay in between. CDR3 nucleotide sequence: TGTGCCAGCAGTTTAAGGAGGGCGGAGGATGAAGCTTTCTTT. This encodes CASSLRRAEDEAFF.

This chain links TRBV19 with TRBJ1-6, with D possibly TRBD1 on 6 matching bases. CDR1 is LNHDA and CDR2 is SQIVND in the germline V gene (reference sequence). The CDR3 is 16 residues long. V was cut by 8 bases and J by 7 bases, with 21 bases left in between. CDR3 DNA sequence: TGTGCCAGTGGAAACGGGGATGTGCAGGGGAATTCACCCCTCCACTTT. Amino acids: CASGNGDVQGNSPLHF.

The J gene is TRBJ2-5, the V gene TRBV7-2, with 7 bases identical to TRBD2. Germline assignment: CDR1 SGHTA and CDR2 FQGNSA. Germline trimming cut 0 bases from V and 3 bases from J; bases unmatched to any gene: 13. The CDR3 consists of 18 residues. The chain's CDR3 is CASSLAHLSGIREETQYF. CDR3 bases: TGTGCCAGCAGCTTAGCCCATCTGAGCGGGATCAGGGAAGAGACCCAGTACTTC.

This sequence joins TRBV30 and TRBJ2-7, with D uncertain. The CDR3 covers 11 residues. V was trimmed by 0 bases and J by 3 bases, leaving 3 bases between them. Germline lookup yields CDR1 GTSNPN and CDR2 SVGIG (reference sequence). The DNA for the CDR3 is TGTGCCTGGAGTGTACTCTACGAGCAGTACTTC. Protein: CAWSVLYEQYF. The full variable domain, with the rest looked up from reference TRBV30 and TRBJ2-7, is SQTIHQWPATLVQPVGSPLSLECTVEGTSNPNLYWYRQAAGRGLQLLFYSVGIGQISSEVPQNLSASRPQDRQFILSSKKLLLSDSGFYLCAWSVLYEQYFGPGTRLTVT.

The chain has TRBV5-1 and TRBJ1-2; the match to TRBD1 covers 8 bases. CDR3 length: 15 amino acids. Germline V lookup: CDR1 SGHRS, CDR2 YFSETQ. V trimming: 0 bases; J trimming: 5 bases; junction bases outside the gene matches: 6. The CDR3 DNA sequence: TGCGCCAGCAGCTTGGAGGCAGGGGGCACTTATGGCTACACCTTC. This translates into CASSLEAGGTYGYTF.

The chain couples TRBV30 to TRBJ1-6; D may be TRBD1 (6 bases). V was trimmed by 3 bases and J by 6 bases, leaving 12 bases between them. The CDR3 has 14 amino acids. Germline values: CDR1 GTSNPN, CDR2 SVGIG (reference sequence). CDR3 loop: CAWSAGQINSPLHF. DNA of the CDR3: TGTGCCTGGAGCGCAGGACAGATTAATTCACCCCTCCACTTT.

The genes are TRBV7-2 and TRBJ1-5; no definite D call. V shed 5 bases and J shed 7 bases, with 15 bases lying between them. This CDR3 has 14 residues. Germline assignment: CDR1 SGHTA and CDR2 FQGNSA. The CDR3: CASSPMRVNQPQHF. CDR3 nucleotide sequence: TGTGCCAGCAGCCCTATGAGGGTAAACCAGCCCCAGCATTTT.

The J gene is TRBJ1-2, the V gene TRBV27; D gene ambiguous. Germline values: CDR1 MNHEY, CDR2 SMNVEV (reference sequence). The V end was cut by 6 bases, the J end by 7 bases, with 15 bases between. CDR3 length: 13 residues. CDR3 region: CASSHTPMGGYTF. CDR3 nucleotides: TGTGCCAGCAGCCATACTCCCATGGGTGGCTACACCTTC.

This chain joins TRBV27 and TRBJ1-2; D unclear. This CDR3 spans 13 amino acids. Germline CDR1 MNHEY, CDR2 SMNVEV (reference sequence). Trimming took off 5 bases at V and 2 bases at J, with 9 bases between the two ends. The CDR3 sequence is CASSINGNYGYTF. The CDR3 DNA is TGTGCCAGCAGTATAAACGGGAACTATGGCTACACCTTC.

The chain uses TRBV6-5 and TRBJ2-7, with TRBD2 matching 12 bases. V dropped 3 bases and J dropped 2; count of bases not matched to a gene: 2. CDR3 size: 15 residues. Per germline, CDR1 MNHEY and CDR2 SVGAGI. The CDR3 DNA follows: TGTGCCAGCAGTTATGGACTAGCGGGGCCCTACGAGCAGTACTTC. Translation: CASSYGLAGPYEQYF.

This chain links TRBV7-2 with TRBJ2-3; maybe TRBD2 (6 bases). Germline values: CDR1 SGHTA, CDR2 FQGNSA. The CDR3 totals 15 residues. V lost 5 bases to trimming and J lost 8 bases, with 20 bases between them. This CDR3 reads CASSRVGGPPPTQYF. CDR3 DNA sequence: TGTGCCAGCAGCCGGGTGGGGGGACCCCCTCCTACGCAGTATTTT.

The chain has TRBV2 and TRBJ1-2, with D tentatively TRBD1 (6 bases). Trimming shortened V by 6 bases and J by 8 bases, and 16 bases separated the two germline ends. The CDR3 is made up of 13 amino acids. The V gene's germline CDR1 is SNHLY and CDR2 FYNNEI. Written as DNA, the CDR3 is TGTGCCAGCAGCGGGGATCAGGGGCACGGCTACACCTTC. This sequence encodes CASSGDQGHGYTF.

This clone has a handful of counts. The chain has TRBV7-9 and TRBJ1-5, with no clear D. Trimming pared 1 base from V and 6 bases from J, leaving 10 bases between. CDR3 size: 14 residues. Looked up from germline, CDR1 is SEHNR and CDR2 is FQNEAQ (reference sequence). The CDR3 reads CASSLEGGGQPQHF. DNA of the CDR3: TGTGCCAGCAGCTTAGAGGGAGGCGGTCAGCCCCAGCATTTT. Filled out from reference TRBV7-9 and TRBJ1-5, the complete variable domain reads DTGVSQNPRHKITKRGQNVTFRCDPISEHNRLYWYRQTLGQGPEFLTYFQNEAQLEKSRLLSDRFSAERPKGSFSTLEIQRTEQGDSAMYLCASSLEGGGQPQHFGDGTRLSIL.

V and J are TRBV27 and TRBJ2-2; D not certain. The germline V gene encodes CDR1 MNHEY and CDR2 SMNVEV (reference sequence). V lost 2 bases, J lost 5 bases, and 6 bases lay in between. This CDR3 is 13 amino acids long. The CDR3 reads CASSLGMTGELFF. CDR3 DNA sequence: TGTGCCAGCAGTTTAGGGATGACCGGGGAGCTGTTTTTT.

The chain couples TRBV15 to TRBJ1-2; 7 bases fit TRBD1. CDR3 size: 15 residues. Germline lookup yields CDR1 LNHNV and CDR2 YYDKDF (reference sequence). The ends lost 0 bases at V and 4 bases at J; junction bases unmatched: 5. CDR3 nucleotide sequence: TGTGCCACCAGCAGAGAACAGGGGCAACTCTATGGCTACACCTTC. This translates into CATSREQGQLYGYTF.

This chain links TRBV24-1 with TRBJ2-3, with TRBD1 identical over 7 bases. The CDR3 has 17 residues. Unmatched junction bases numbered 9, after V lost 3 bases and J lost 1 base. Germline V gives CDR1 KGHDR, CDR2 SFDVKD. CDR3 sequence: CATSDAKTGLGTDTQYF. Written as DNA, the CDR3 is TGTGCCACCAGTGATGCTAAGACAGGGTTGGGCACAGATACGCAGTATTTT.

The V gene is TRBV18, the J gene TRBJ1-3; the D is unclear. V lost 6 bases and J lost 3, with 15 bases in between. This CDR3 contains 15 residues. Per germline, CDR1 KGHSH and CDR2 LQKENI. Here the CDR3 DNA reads TGTGCCAGCTCGTATACAGCCGTACGTGGAAACACCATATATTTT. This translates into CASSYTAVRGNTIYF. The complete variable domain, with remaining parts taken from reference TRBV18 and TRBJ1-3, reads NAGVMQNPRHLVRRRGQEARLRCSPMKGHSHVYWYRQLPEEGLKFMVYLQKENIIDESGMPKERFSAEFPKEGPSILRIQQVVRGDSAAYFCASSYTAVRGNTIYFGEGSWLTVV.

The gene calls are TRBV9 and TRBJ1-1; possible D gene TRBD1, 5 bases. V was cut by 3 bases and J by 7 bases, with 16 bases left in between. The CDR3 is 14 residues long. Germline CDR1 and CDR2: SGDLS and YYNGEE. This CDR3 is CASSGPGGTDEAFF. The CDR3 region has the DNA TGTGCCAGCAGCGGCCCCGGAGGGACGGATGAAGCTTTCTTT.

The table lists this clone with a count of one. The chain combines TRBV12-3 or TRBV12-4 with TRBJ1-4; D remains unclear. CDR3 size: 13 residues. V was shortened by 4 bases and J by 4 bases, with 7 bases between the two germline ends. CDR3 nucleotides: TGTGCCAGCAGTTCCGTCCATAATGAAAAACTGTTTTTT. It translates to CASSSVHNEKLFF.

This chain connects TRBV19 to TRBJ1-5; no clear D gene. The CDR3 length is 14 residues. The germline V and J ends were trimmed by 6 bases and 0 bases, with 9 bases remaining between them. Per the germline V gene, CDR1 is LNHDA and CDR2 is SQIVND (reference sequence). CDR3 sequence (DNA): TGTGCCAGTAGCTCTATATATAGCAATCAGCCCCAGCATTTT. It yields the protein CASSSIYSNQPQHF.

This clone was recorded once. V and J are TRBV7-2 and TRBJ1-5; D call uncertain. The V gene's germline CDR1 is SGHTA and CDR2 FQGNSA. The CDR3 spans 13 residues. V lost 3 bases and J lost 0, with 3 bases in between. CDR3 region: CASSFYSNQPQHF. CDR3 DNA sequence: TGTGCCAGCAGCTTCTATAGCAATCAGCCCCAGCATTTT. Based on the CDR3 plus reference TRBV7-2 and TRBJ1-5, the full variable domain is GAGVSQSPSNKVTEKGKDVELRCDPISGHTALYWYRQSLGQGLEFLIYFQGNSAPDKSGLPSDRFSAERTGGSVSTLTIQRTQQEDSAVYLCASSFYSNQPQHFGDGTRLSIL.

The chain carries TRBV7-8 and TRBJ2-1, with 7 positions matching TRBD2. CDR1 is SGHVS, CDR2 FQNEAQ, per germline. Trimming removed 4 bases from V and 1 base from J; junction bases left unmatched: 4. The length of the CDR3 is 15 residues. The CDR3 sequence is CASSSSGTSYNEQFF. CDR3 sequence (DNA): TGTGCCAGCAGCTCTAGCGGAACATCCTACAATGAGCAGTTCTTC.

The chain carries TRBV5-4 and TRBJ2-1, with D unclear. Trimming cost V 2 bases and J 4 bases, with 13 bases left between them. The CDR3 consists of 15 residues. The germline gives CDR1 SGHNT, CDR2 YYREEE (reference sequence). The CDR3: CASSLLGVPYNEQFF. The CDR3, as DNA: TGTGCCAGCAGCTTATTAGGTGTTCCATACAATGAGCAGTTCTTC.

The CDR3 protein is CASSYVDGEEKLFF. CDR3 coding DNA: TGTGCCAGCAGTTACGTGGACGGGGAGGAAAAACTGTTTTTT. The chain has TRBV6-7 and TRBJ1-4; D call uncertain. TRBV6-7 is marked as an open reading frame, function uncertain. The CDR3 sequence is 14 residues long. V was shortened by 2 bases and J by 8 bases, with 12 bases between the two germline ends.

CDR3: CASSQTNTGELFF. The CDR3 DNA is TGCGCCAGCAGCCAGACAAACACCGGGGAGCTGTTTTTT. The chain employs TRBV4-1 and TRBJ2-2; no clear D. CDR1 is MGHRA and CDR2 is YSYEKL in the germline V gene. This CDR3 comprises 13 residues. V shed 3 bases and J shed 2 bases, with 4 bases lying between them.

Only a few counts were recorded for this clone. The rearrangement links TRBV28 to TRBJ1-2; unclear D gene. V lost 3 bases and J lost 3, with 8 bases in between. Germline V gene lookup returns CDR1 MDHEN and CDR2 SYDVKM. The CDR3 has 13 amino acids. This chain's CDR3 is CASSLASYYGYTF. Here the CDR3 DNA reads TGTGCCAGCAGTTTGGCCAGTTACTATGGCTACACCTTC.